Shown below are 27 T cell receptor beta chains from a single sample sequenced in a study of blood T cell repertoires in COVID-19. Sequencing used immunoSEQ multiplex PCR; TCRdb keeps in-frame clones, though not all of them. This table has around 76,000 clones, 65% to 90% appearing once. The source material was peripheral blood. These receptor sequences come from a man in his thirties or forties with COVID-19, enrolled during active disease.

This clone was counted once. The rearrangement links TRBV5-1 to TRBJ2-4; tentatively, D is TRBD2 (5 bases). Trimming stripped 5 bases from V and 7 bases from J, with 13 bases between. The CDR3 spans 13 residues. Looked up from germline, CDR1 is SGHRS and CDR2 is YFSETQ. The CDR3 coding sequence is TGCGCCAGCAGACGGACTGGAGATAACATTCAGTACTTC. This sequence encodes CASRRTGDNIQYF.

This chain uses TRBV7-9 with TRBJ2-5, with 8 positions matching TRBD1. This CDR3 has 16 amino acids. The ends lost 1 base at V and 5 bases at J; junction bases unmatched: 9. CDR1 SEHNR and CDR2 FQNEAQ come from the germline V gene (reference sequence). The CDR3 DNA follows: TGTGCCAGCAGCTTAGGAACAGGGGGACTTTCGGAGACCCAGTACTTC. Protein sequence: CASSLGTGGLSETQYF.

The chain carries TRBV7-9 and TRBJ2-7; 12 bases line up with TRBD1. The CDR3 runs to 14 residues. Germline assignment: CDR1 SEHNR and CDR2 FQNEAQ (reference sequence). V lost 3 bases, J lost 5 bases, and 2 bases stayed unmatched. The CDR3: CASSFGTGGNEQYF. In DNA, the CDR3 is TGTGCCAGCAGCTTCGGGACAGGGGGCAACGAGCAGTACTTC. Full variable domain (outside the CDR3, taken from reference TRBV7-9 and TRBJ2-7): DTGVSQNPRHKITKRGQNVTFRCDPISEHNRLYWYRQTLGQGPEFLTYFQNEAQLEKSRLLSDRFSAERPKGSFSTLEIQRTEQGDSAMYLCASSFGTGGNEQYFGPGTRLTVT.

The chain uses TRBV19 and TRBJ2-3, with a weak D call TRBD2 (5 bases). This CDR3 comprises 14 residues. Trimming removed 5 bases at V and 2 bases at J, with 11 bases between. Germline V CDR1 and CDR2: LNHDA, SQIVND (reference sequence). The CDR3 DNA reads as TGTGCCAGTAGTCCAGGACTGAACACAGATACGCAGTATTTT. This codes for CASSPGLNTDTQYF.

The chain combines TRBV20-1 with TRBJ2-3, with TRBD2 as a possible D gene (6 bases). V was clipped by 3 bases and J by 6 bases, with 7 bases between them. The CDR3 spans 11 residues. The germline gives CDR1 DFQATT, CDR2 SNEGSKA (reference sequence). CDR3 sequence: CSARAGDTQYF. CDR3 DNA sequence: TGCAGTGCTAGGGCGGGGGATACGCAGTATTTT.

The V call is TRBV6-5, the J call TRBJ1-1; 8 bases match TRBD1. The CDR3 is made up of 13 amino acids. Germline CDR1 reads MNHEY; CDR2 reads SVGAGI. Trimming cost V 6 bases and J 5 bases; bases outside gene matches: 5. CDR3 region: CASSMTGVTEAFF. Here the CDR3 DNA reads TGTGCCAGCAGCATGACAGGGGTGACTGAAGCTTTCTTT.

V is TRBV19 and J is TRBJ2-6; possibly TRBD1 for D (5 bases). The CDR3 loop spans 17 amino acids. The ends were cut back, 3 bases at V and 0 bases at J, with 12 bases in the middle. Germline CDR1 reads LNHDA; CDR2 reads SQIVND (reference sequence). The CDR3 reads CASSIERTTSGANVLTF. For the CDR3, the DNA is TGTGCCAGTAGTATCGAGAGGACAACCTCTGGGGCCAACGTCCTGACTTTC. The full variable domain, its missing parts supplied by reference TRBV19 and TRBJ2-6, is DGGITQSPKYLFRKEGQNVTLSCEQNLNHDAMYWYRQDPGQGLRLIYYSQIVNDFQKGDIAEGYSVSREKKESFPLTVTSAQKNPTAFYLCASSIERTTSGANVLTFGAGSRLTVL.

V gene TRBV19 combines with J gene TRBJ1-2; 8 bases fit TRBD1. Germline V CDR1 and CDR2: LNHDA, SQIVND (reference sequence). After removal of 3 bases from V and 4 bases from J, the junction contained 10 bases not matched to a gene. The CDR3 spans 16 residues. The CDR3 bases are TGTGCCAGTAGTATGGAAGTTTGGACAGGGACCTATGGCTACACCTTC. Its protein product is CASSMEVWTGTYGYTF.

The CDR3 DNA reads TGCAGCGTTGAAGATCACGTTGGGAGGGCCTCGGGGGAGACCCAGTACTTC. Translated, it gives CSVEDHVGRASGETQYF. The rearrangement uses TRBV29-1 and TRBJ2-5, with TRBD2 matching 7 bases. Trimming cost V 0 bases and J 5 bases; bases outside gene matches: 15. Germline loops: CDR1 SQVTM, CDR2 ANQGSEA. The CDR3 has 17 amino acids.

J is TRBJ2-7 and V is TRBV7-2; D ambiguous. Germline V gives CDR1 SGHTA, CDR2 FQGNSA. The CDR3 length is 13 residues. Trimming took off 4 bases at V and 2 bases at J, with 9 bases between the two ends. CDR3 nucleotide sequence: TGTGCCAGCAGCTGGTCTAGTACCTACGAGCAGTACTTC. Amino acids: CASSWSSTYEQYF.

J is TRBJ2-1 and V is TRBV19; D unclear. V lost 5 bases to trimming and J lost 4 bases, with 6 bases between them. The germline V gene has CDR1 LNHDA and CDR2 SQIVND (reference sequence). This CDR3 has 12 amino acids. DNA of the CDR3: TGTGCCAGTAGTGAACAGTACAATGAGCAGTTCTTC. This translates into CASSEQYNEQFF.

The J gene is TRBJ2-7, the V gene TRBV7-2, with D possibly TRBD2 on 6 matching bases. The CDR3 is 16 amino acids. The V gene lost 6 bases and the J gene lost 1 base, with 19 bases spanning the gap. The germline CDR1 and CDR2 sequences are SGHTA and FQGNSA. DNA of the CDR3: TGTGCCAGCAGTCTCGGCAACAGCGGAGGGTCCTACGAGCAGTACTTC. Its translation is CASSLGNSGGSYEQYF.

The chain recombines TRBV28 with TRBJ1-3; the match to TRBD1 covers 7 bases. J lost 0 bases, V lost 5 bases, and 19 bases had no gene match. The CDR3 covers 20 residues. Germline assignment: CDR1 MDHEN and CDR2 SYDVKM. CDR3 bases: TGTGCCAGCAGTCAGACTGCCCAGACAGGGACCCCACTCTCTGGAAACACCATATATTTT. Translating gives CASSQTAQTGTPLSGNTIYF.

The V and J genes are TRBV9 and TRBJ1-4, with TRBD1 matching 12 bases. The germline gives CDR1 SGDLS, CDR2 YYNGEE. V dropped 3 bases and J dropped 8; count of bases not matched to a gene: 5. The CDR3 consists of 15 residues. CDR3 nucleotides: TGTGCCAGCAGCGGGGGACAGGGGGCGCGGGAAAAACTGTTTTTT. Translating gives CASSGGQGAREKLFF.

The gene calls are TRBV28 and TRBJ2-1; the match to TRBD2 covers 16 bases. V lost 6 bases, J lost 2 bases, and 10 bases stayed unmatched. This CDR3 comprises 19 residues. CDR1 is MDHEN, CDR2 SYDVKM, per germline. DNA of the CDR3: TGTGCCAGCAGCCCCGGGACTAGCGGGAGGGCCGGAACCTACAATGAGCAGTTCTTC. Protein: CASSPGTSGRAGTYNEQFF.

V gene TRBV30 combines with J gene TRBJ1-5, with D possibly matching TRBD1 (6 bases). CDR1 is GTSNPN and CDR2 is SVGIG in the germline V gene (reference sequence). The CDR3 consists of 13 residues. V lost 3 bases and J lost 3, with 9 bases in between. The CDR3 bases are TGTGCCTGGAGCACAGGGCTCAATCAGCCCCAGCATTTT. It translates to CAWSTGLNQPQHF.

V is TRBV7-9 and J is TRBJ2-1; the match to TRBD2 covers 7 bases. The CDR3 is 14 residues long. Germline V gene lookup returns CDR1 SEHNR and CDR2 FQNEAQ (reference sequence). V dropped 3 bases and J dropped 7; count of bases not matched to a gene: 6. CDR3 residues: CASSFMGGYNEQFF. CDR3 nucleotide sequence: TGTGCCAGCAGCTTTATGGGAGGGTATAATGAGCAGTTCTTC. Filled out from reference TRBV7-9 and TRBJ2-1, the complete variable domain reads DTGVSQNPRHKITKRGQNVTFRCDPISEHNRLYWYRQTLGQGPEFLTYFQNEAQLEKSRLLSDRFSAERPKGSFSTLEIQRTEQGDSAMYLCASSFMGGYNEQFFGPGTRLTVL.

The rearrangement joins TRBV5-4 to TRBJ2-2; TRBD2 aligns across 8 bases. Germline V gene sequence: CDR1 SGHNT, CDR2 YYREEE (reference sequence). V lost 4 bases, J lost 0 bases, and 2 bases stayed unmatched. The CDR3 spans 15 residues. CDR3 region: CASSGSGANTGELFF. DNA of the CDR3: TGTGCCAGCAGCGGTAGCGGGGCGAACACCGGGGAGCTGTTTTTT.

The count of this clone is one. The gene calls are TRBV20-1 and TRBJ2-1, with D hard to call. Germline CDR1 is DFQATT and CDR2 is SNEGSKA (reference sequence). The CDR3 contains 13 residues. The ends were cut back, 3 bases at V and 1 base at J, with 7 bases in the middle. CDR3 sequence reads: CSASSRSYNEQFF. DNA for the CDR3: TGCAGTGCTAGTTCGCGGTCCTACAATGAGCAGTTCTTC.

The chain links TRBV27 to TRBJ1-5, with TRBD1 as a possible D gene (5 bases). Germline loops: CDR1 MNHEY, CDR2 SMNVEV (reference sequence). The V gene lost 6 bases and the J gene lost 2 bases, with 11 bases spanning the gap. This CDR3 region has 14 residues. CDR3 DNA: TGTGCCAGCAGCCAAGGAGGGGGCAATCAGCCCCAGCATTTT. Encoded protein: CASSQGGGNQPQHF.

The rearrangement uses TRBV30 and TRBJ1-6; possible D gene TRBD1, 5 bases. V lost 0 bases to trimming and J lost 8 bases, with 8 bases between them. The CDR3 covers 13 residues. Germline V gives CDR1 GTSNPN, CDR2 SVGIG (reference sequence). Here the CDR3 DNA reads TGTGCCTGGAGTGTGGACACCTATTCACCCCTCCACTTT. Residues: CAWSVDTYSPLHF.

The chain combines TRBV7-2 with TRBJ2-6; 8 nucleotides align to TRBD1. Per the germline V gene, CDR1 is SGHTA and CDR2 is FQGNSA. This CDR3 spans 18 amino acids. J gave up 1 base and V 5 bases, and 10 bases lay outside the gene matches. This CDR3 reads CASSPLRGRGSGANVLTF. The CDR3 coding sequence is TGTGCCAGCAGCCCTCTCAGGGGGCGAGGGTCTGGGGCCAACGTCCTGACTTTC. Variable domain in full (rest from reference TRBV7-2 and TRBJ2-6): GAGVSQSPSNKVTEKGKDVELRCDPISGHTALYWYRQSLGQGLEFLIYFQGNSAPDKSGLPSDRFSAERTGGSVSTLTIQRTQQEDSAVYLCASSPLRGRGSGANVLTFGAGSRLTVL.

This clone rates as medium-sized. V and J are TRBV3-1 (or the pseudogene TRBV3-2) and TRBJ2-7; 9 bases map to TRBD2. J lost 9 bases, V lost 6 bases, and 6 bases had no gene match. CDR1 and CDR2 (germline): LGHDT, YNNKEL (reference sequence). The CDR3 consists of 12 residues. The CDR3 loop reads CASRSGTSRQYF. The CDR3 coding sequence is TGTGCCAGCAGATCCGGGACTAGCAGGCAGTACTTC.

Points on this clone: Other DNA sequences from this sample encode an identical CDR3 as well. CDR3 residues: CASSPQGDSNQPQHF. CDR3 nucleotides: TGCGCCAGCAGCCCCCAGGGTGATAGCAATCAGCCCCAGCATTTT. This rearrangement joins TRBV5-1 to TRBJ1-5; D possibly corresponds to TRBD1 (5 bases). CDR1 is SGHRS and CDR2 is YFSETQ in the germline V gene. CDR3 length: 15 residues. Trimming took 4 bases from V and 0 from J, leaving 11 bases between them.

This rearrangement joins TRBV25-1 to TRBJ2-2; 8 positions match TRBD1. CDR3 length: 12 amino acids. V lost 4 bases to trimming and J lost 15 bases; unmatched junction nucleotides: 7. Germline V gene lookup returns CDR1 MGHDK and CDR2 SYGVNS. The CDR3 spells CASSVGTGRLFF. The DNA for the CDR3 is TGTGCCAGCAGTGTCGGGACAGGTCGGTTGTTTTTT. Together with reference TRBV25-1 and TRBJ2-2, the CDR3 gives the full variable domain: EADIYQTPRYLVIGTGKKITLECSQTMGHDKMYWYQQDPGMELHLIHYSYGVNSTEKGDLSSESTVSRIRTEHFPLTLESARPSHTSQYLCASSVGTGRLFFGEGSRLTVL.

This chain connects TRBV28 to TRBJ2-1, with a weak D call TRBD2 (6 bases). CDR3 length: 15 residues. Germline V lookup: CDR1 MDHEN, CDR2 SYDVKM. The V gene lost 3 bases and the J gene lost 0 bases, with 9 bases spanning the gap. The CDR3 is CASSFVGSSYNEQFF. The CDR3 DNA reads as TGTGCCAGCAGTTTCGTCGGGAGCTCCTACAATGAGCAGTTCTTC.

In this sample, this clone turned up a few times. The CDR3 DNA reads TGTGCCAGCAGCTTAGTAGGGGGCGGCACTGAAGCTTTCTTT. This sequence encodes CASSLVGGGTEAFF. The genes are TRBV7-8 and TRBJ1-1, with 7 bases fitting TRBD1. The ends lost 1 base at V and 4 bases at J; junction bases unmatched: 3. The CDR3 is made up of 14 amino acids. Germline V gene data show CDR1 as SGHVS and CDR2 as FQNEAQ.